This T cell receptor beta chain was documented in a study of T cell changes during pregnancy in multiple sclerosis. The CDR3 spans 13 residues. CDR1 is MNHGY and CDR2 is SAAAGT in the germline V gene. After removal of 10 bases from V and 7 bases from J, the junction contained 10 bases not matched to a gene. Profiled with immunoSEQ multiplex PCR; TCRdb holds only in-frame clones, not every one. The sample carries about 70,000 clones, 94% recorded once. The sample here was peripheral blood, taken in the third trimester of pregnancy. The sequence was collected from a female donor with multiple sclerosis, enrolled in a pregnancy study. This chain links TRBV6-8 with TRBJ1-5; 7 nucleotides match TRBD1. The CDR3 sequence is CATAGGDRQPQHF. The CDR3 nucleotides read TGTGCCACCGCAGGGGGAGACAGACAGCCCCAGCATTTT.